These 7 T cell receptor beta chains were sequenced from one sample in a study of T cell responses to AZD1222 COVID-19 vaccine (dated by TCRdb to about 2021). The library relied on the immunoSEQ multiplex PCR assay. TCRdb retrieved this table from immuneACCESS and kept in-frame rearrangements only. Not all clones are present; in checked studies, unresolved V genes account for under half, and no reason is known for the remainder. The sample yields approximately 200,000 clones; 85% to 95% were counted once. The ten top clones hold about 9% of the sample. The time point label, read with the paper, signifies: baseline before first vaccination. The sequencing here drew on peripheral blood, taken on day 0 of AZD1222 vaccination. The receptors come from an adult in good health.

This chain joins TRBV9 and TRBJ1-4; 7 bases are a match to TRBD1. The CDR3 length is 14 residues. V shed 4 bases and J 8 bases; nucleotides not matched to a gene: 8. The germline V gene encodes CDR1 SGDLS and CDR2 YYNGEE. CDR3: CASSTTGAGEKLFF. CDR3 sequence (DNA): TGTGCCAGCAGCACAACAGGGGCTGGGGAAAAACTGTTTTTT.

CDR3 nucleotides: TGTGCCACCAGTGATCCCGGGCCCACAGATACGCAGTATTTT. This gives the protein CATSDPGPTDTQYF. The gene calls are TRBV24-1 and TRBJ2-3; D is unresolved. The CDR3 extends over 14 amino acids. Trimming cost V 3 bases and J 2 bases, with 8 bases left between them. Germline lookup yields CDR1 KGHDR and CDR2 SFDVKD.

The V and J genes are TRBV28 and TRBJ2-3; D unclear. The ends were cut back, 8 bases at V and 2 bases at J, with 14 bases in the middle. Germline values: CDR1 MDHEN, CDR2 SYDVKM. CDR3 length: 14 amino acids. CDR3 residues: CASRRSPATDTQYF. CDR3 bases: TGTGCCAGCCGGCGCAGCCCCGCCACAGATACGCAGTATTTT.

J is TRBJ2-1 and V is TRBV3-1 (or the pseudogene TRBV3-2); D not resolved. The CDR3 has 12 residues. Per germline, CDR1 LGHDT and CDR2 YNNKEL (reference sequence). Trimming cost V 3 bases and J 6 bases, with 6 bases left between them. The CDR3 region is CASSQGGNEQFF. Here the CDR3 DNA reads TGTGCCAGCAGCCAGGGCGGCAATGAGCAGTTCTTC.

V usage is TRBV28 and J usage is TRBJ2-7, with 7 bases fitting TRBD1. Trimming cost V 5 bases and J 3 bases; bases outside gene matches: 4. Germline lookup yields CDR1 MDHEN and CDR2 SYDVKM. The CDR3 length is 13 residues. The CDR3 DNA reads as TGTGCCAGCAGTCTGGGACAGAACTACGAGCAGTACTTC. Its protein is CASSLGQNYEQYF.

This chain uses TRBV28 with TRBJ1-3; D possibly corresponds to TRBD1 (6 bases). The CDR3 consists of 14 residues. The V end was cut by 8 bases, the J end by 4 bases, with 15 bases between. The germline gives CDR1 MDHEN, CDR2 SYDVKM. CDR3 region: CASPAPGQGNTIYF. The CDR3, as DNA: TGTGCCAGCCCGGCCCCTGGACAGGGAAACACCATATATTTT.

This clone has just a few counts. J is TRBJ2-3 and V is TRBV2; possible D gene TRBD2, 6 bases. Germline CDR1 reads SNHLY; CDR2 reads FYNNEI. CDR3 length: 15 amino acids. Trimming removed 2 bases from V and 0 bases from J, with 9 bases in between. In DNA, the CDR3 is TGTGCCAGCAGTGAAACGGGGGATAGCACAGATACGCAGTATTTT. Its translation: CASSETGDSTDTQYF.